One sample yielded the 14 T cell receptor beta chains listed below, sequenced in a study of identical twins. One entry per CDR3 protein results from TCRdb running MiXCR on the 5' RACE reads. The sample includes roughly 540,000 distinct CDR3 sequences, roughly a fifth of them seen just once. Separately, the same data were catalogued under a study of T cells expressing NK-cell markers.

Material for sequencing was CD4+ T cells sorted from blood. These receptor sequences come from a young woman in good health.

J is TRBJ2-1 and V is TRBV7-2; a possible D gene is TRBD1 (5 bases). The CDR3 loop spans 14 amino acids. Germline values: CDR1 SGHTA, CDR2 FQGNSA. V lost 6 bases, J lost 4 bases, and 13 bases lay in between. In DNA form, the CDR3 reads TGTGCCAGCAGAAGGGGTGGAACATACAATGAGCAGTTCTTC. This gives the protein CASRRGGTYNEQFF.

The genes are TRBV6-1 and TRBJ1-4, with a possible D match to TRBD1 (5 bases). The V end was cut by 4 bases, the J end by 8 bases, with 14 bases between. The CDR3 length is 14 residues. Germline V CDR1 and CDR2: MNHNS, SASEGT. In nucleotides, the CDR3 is TGTGCCAGCAGTGTGTCGACAGCAAAGGAAAAACTGTTTTTT. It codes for CASSVSTAKEKLFF.

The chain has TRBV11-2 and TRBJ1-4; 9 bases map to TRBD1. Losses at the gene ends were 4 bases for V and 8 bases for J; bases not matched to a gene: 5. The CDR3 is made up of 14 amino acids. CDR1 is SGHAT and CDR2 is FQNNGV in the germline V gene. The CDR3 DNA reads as TGTGCCAGCAGCTCCAGGACAGGGGAAGAAAAACTGTTTTTT. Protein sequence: CASSSRTGEEKLFF.

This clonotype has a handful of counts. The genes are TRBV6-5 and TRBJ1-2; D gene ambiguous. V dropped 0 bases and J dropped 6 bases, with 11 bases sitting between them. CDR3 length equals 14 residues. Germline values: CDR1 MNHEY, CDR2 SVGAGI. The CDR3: CASSYSAGNNGYTF. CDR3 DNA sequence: TGTGCCAGCAGTTACTCAGCGGGGAACAATGGCTACACCTTC.

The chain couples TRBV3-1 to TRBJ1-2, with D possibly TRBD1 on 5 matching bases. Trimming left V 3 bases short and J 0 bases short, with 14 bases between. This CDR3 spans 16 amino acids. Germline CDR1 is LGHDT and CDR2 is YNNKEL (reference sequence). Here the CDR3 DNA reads TGTGCCAGCAGCCAGGGGGACCGTTTTCCTAACTATGGCTACACCTTC. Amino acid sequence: CASSQGDRFPNYGYTF.

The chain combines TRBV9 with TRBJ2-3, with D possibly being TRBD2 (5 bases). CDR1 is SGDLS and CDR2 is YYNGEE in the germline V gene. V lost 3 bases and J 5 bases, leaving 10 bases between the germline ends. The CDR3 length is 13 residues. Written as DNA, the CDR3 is TGTGCCAGCAGCGGTCCGGGGATAGATACGCAGTATTTT. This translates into CASSGPGIDTQYF.

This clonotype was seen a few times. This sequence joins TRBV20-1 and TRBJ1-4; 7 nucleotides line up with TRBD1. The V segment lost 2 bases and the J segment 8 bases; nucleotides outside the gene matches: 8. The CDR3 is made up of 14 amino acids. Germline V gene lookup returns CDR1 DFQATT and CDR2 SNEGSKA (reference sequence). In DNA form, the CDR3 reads TGCAGTGCTAGAACTTGGGCAGGGGGGGAAAAACTGTTTTTT. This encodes CSARTWAGGEKLFF.

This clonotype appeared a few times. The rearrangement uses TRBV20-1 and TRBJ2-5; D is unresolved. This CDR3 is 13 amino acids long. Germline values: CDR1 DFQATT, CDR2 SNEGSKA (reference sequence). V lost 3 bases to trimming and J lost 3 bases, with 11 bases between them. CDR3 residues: CSASGTAKETQYF. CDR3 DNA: TGCAGTGCTAGCGGTACAGCAAAAGAGACCCAGTACTTC.

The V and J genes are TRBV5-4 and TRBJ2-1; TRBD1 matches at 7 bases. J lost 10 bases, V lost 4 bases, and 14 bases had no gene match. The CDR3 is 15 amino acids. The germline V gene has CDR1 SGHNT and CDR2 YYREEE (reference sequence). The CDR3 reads CASSSPGGELAEQFF. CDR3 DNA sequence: TGTGCCAGCAGCAGCCCAGGGGGAGAGTTGGCGGAGCAGTTCTTC. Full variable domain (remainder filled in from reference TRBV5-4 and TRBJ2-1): ETGVTQSPTHLIKTRGQQVTLRCSSQSGHNTVSWYQQALGQGPQFIFQYYREEENGRGNFPPRFSGLQFPNYSSELNVNALELDDSALYLCASSSPGGELAEQFFGPGTRLTVL.

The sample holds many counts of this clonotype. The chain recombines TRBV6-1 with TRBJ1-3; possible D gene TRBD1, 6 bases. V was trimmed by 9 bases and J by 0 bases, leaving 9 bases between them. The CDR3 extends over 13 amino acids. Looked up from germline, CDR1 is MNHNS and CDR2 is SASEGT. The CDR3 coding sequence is TGTGCCAGTAAGGACAGCTCTGGAAACACCATATATTTT. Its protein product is CASKDSSGNTIYF.

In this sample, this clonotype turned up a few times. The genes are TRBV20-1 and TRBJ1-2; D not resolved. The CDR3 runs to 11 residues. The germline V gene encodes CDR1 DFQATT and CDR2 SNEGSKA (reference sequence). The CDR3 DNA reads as TGCGGAGCGGCTGTCGACTATGGCTACACCTTC. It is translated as CGAAVDYGYTF.

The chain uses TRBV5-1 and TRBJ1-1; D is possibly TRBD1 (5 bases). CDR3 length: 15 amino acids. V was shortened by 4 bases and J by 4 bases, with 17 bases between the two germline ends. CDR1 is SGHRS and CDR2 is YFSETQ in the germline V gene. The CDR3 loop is CASSPKQGAGTEAFF. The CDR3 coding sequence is TGCGCCAGCAGCCCCAAGCAGGGAGCCGGCACTGAAGCTTTCTTT.

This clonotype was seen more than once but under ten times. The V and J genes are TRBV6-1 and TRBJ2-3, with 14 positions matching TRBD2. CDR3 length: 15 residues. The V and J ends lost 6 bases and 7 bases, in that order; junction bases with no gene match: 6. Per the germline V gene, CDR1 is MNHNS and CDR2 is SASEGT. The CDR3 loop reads CASRVTSGRAHTQYF. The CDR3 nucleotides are TGTGCCAGCAGGGTGACTAGCGGGAGGGCTCATACGCAGTATTTT.

CDR3 loop: CASSLVAGTVYF. Here the CDR3 DNA reads TGTGCCAGCAGCTTAGTGGCCGGGACAGTTTACTTC. This chain links TRBV7-2 with TRBJ2-7; 7 bases align to TRBD1. V lost 1 base and J lost 13; bases outside the gene matches: 7. Per germline, CDR1 SGHTA and CDR2 FQGNSA. The CDR3 length is 12 residues. The variable domain in full, with the rest retrieved from reference TRBV7-2 and TRBJ2-7, is GAGVSQSPSNKVTEKGKDVELRCDPISGHTALYWYRQSLGQGLEFLIYFQGNSAPDKSGLPSDRFSAERTGGSVSTLTIQRTQQEDSAVYLCASSLVAGTVYFGPGTRLTVT.